The rows below give T cell receptor beta chains drawn from one sample of a study of cytomegalovirus exposure and HLA in healthy donors. Repertoires were generated with immunoSEQ multiplex PCR, while TCRdb's copy carries only in-frame clones and drops some. The sample records more than 65,000 clones, roughly four fifths being singletons. Source material: PBMCs. Receptors were obtained from a woman aged 60-75 years in good health and CMV-seropositive. Each CDR3 is given with its conserved first and last residue. A D gene is named only where the DNA matches it firmly. Some rows mark clone size as missing; the rest say once, few, many or name a class of expanded clone.

abundance	d_gene	v_gene	j_gene	CDR3nt	CDR3aa
few	.	TRBV11-2	TRBJ1-4	TGTGCCAGCAGCTTAGGGACAGATGAAAAACTGTTTTTT	CASSLGTDEKLFF
.	TRBD1	TRBV30	TRBJ1-3	TGTGCCTGGAGTGAGGCCGACAGGGTAAACACCATATATTTT	CAWSEADRVNTIYF
few	TRBD2	TRBV23-1	TRBJ2-1	TGCGCCAGCAGTCCCAGCGGGAGGGCCGTGAATGAGCAGTTCTTC	CASSPSGRAVNEQFF
once	TRBD1	TRBV25-1	TRBJ2-5	TGTGCCAGCAGTACCCAGACAGGGATGGGAGAGACCCAGTACTTC	CASSTQTGMGETQYF
once	.	TRBV27	TRBJ1-2	TGTGCCAGCAGTTTATCGCGACAGTCGGCGGGGGGCTACACCTTC	CASSLSRQSAGGYTF
once	TRBD1	TRBV25-1	TRBJ1-2	TGTGCCAGCAGCGCGGACAGGGGAAGTGGCTACACCTTC	CASSADRGSGYTF
.	.	TRBV6-1	TRBJ2-3	TGTGCCAGCAGTGAACGGGGGATCCCAGATACGCAGTATTTT	CASSERGIPDTQYF
few	.	TRBV6-5	TRBJ2-5	TGTGCCAGCAGCTTACAGCCGTACCAAGAGACCCAGTACTTC	CASSLQPYQETQYF
.	.	TRBV22-1	TRBJ1-5	TGTCCTGGGAGCGCAACCGAAGGGGGCTTTGGCAATCAGCCCCAGCATTTT	CPGSATEGGFGNQPQHF
.	TRBD2	TRBV11-3	TRBJ2-2	TGTGCCAGCAGCCCGGGACTACAGACCACCGGGGAGCTGTTTTTT	CASSPGLQTTGELFF
.	.	TRBV10-3	TRBJ1-2	TGTGCCATCAGTGAACAGTCCTTTAACTATGGCTACACCTTC	CAISEQSFNYGYTF
.	.	TRBV19	TRBJ2-1	TGTGCCAGTAGTTGGAGTCGGGGTACGAGTGAGCAGTTCTTC	CASSWSRGTSEQFF
once	.	TRBV11-2	TRBJ1-2	TGTGCCAGCAGCTCCCCGGGGGGCCGTTATGGCTACACCTTC	CASSSPGGRYGYTF
.	TRBD1	TRBV11-2	TRBJ1-2	TGTGCCAGCAGCTTAGGACCCGGGACAGGCTATGGCTACACCTTC	CASSLGPGTGYGYTF
few	.	TRBV6-1	TRBJ1-1	TGTGCCAGCAGTGAACGAAGGGAGAGGACTGAAGCTTTCTTT	CASSERRERTEAFF
.	.	TRBV16	TRBJ2-7	TGTGCCAGCAGCCAAATTGTGGATTCGGGCGAGCAGTACTTC	CASSQIVDSGEQYF
.	.	TRBV30	TRBJ1-2	TGTGCCTGCACACGGGGAGAAGCCTCCCAGAGCTATGGCTACACCTTC	CACTRGEASQSYGYTF